This note documents a single TCR beta chain sequence. What it recognizes is unknown. The germline gene is not matched at one end of the junction; a read error may be the cause. The sample belongs to a study of CD8 T cells in Susac syndrome. General study points: The study conceded that its TCR sequencing and HLA analysis involved relatively few individuals.

The RNA input was roughly 0.45 to 1 ug, and it was reverse transcribed with random hexamers. The amplification used immunoSEQ multiplex PCR on TCR beta CDR3; it spanned 54 Vbeta and 13 Jbeta. TCRdb fed the immunoSEQ multiplex PCR reads into MiXCR, producing one record per CDR3 protein. The sample lists under 200,000 distinct CDR3 sequences, 95% to 97% seen once, with 0.1% to 0.15% in the top ten. Patients with Susac syndrome fulfilled recently defined diagnostic criteria for definite or probable disease. In contrast to the negatively isolated CD8+ and CD4+ T cells, TEMRA cells were FACS-enriched. The CDR3 runs 15 residues. Germline V gene data show CDR1 as SSHAT and CDR2 as FNYEAQ (reference sequence).

V usage is TRBV7-7 and J usage is TRBJ2-2; 7 positions match TRBD2. The sequencing input was CD4+ T cells from PBMCs. This receptor was identified in a human donor with Susac syndrome. The CDR3 spells CASSQREGNTGELFF. Here the CDR3 DNA reads TGTGCTAGCAGCCAGCGGGAAGGGAACACCGGGGAGCTGTTTTTT.